The 2 T cell receptor beta chains given below trace back to one sample, sequenced in a study of blood T cell repertoires in COVID-19 (dated by TCRdb to 2018 to 2021). To prepare the library, the immunoSEQ multiplex PCR assay was applied. Drawn from immuneACCESS, this table holds only the in-frame rearrangements with V and J called that TCRdb kept. Clones are partly lost; checked studies trace under half to an unresolved V gene and leave the rest unexplained. The sample table contains over 100,000 clones; only one count was recorded for approximately 80% of them. The ten largest clones represent approximately 12% of the sample. Sequenced input: peripheral blood. These receptors originate from a woman between 55 and 75 years old with acute or convalescent COVID-19.

The chain uses TRBV18 and TRBJ1-4; a possible D gene is TRBD1 (6 bases). Trimming took 4 bases from V and 5 from J, leaving 8 bases between them. Germline CDR1 KGHSH, CDR2 LQKENI. The CDR3 extends over 13 amino acids. CDR3 DNA sequence: TGTGCCAGCTCACTAGGGACAAATGAAAAACTGTTTTTT. It specifies CASSLGTNEKLFF.

The gene calls are TRBV27 and TRBJ1-6, with D perhaps matching TRBD1 (5 bases). The CDR3 has 18 residues. The germline V gene encodes CDR1 MNHEY and CDR2 SMNVEV (reference sequence). With 2 bases removed from V and 5 bases from J, the gap between germline ends came to 19 bases. Written as DNA, the CDR3 is TGTGCCAGCAGTTTAGGGGGGGACGGATTCGGGAATAATTCACCCCTCCACTTT. Amino acids: CASSLGGDGFGNNSPLHF.